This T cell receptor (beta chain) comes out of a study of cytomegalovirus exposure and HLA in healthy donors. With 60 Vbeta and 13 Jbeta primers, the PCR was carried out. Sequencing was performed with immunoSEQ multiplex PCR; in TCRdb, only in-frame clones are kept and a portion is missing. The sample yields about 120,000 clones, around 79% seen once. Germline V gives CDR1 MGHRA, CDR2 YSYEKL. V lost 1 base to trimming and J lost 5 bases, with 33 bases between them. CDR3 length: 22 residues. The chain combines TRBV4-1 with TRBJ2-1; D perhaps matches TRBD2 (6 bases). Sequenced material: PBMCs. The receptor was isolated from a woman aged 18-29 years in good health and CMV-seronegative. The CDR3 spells CASSQAIVWWVEGGQMNNEQFF. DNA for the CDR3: TGCGCCAGCAGCCAAGCCATCGTTTGGTGGGTAGAGGGAGGTCAGATGAACAATGAGCAGTTCTTC.